These 12 T cell receptor beta chains originate from one sample sequenced in a study of T cell clonality in common variable immunodeficiency. No antigens are known for them. General study points: Fewer deletions and N-nucleotide insertions were reportedly seen in common variable immunodeficiency TCR beta sequences.

TCRdb keeps only in-frame clones here, not all; method: immunoSEQ multiplex PCR. This repertoire includes some 16,000 clones. Sequenced input: peripheral blood mononuclear cells. The receptors stem from a human donor with common variable immunodeficiency.

In the case of this clone: Read coverage stops 3 residues before the CDR3 terminus; the germline J gene supplies the remainder. The V and J genes are TRBV20-1 and TRBJ2-2, with TRBD2 as a possible D gene (6 bases). Germline assignment: CDR1 DFQATT and CDR2 SNEGSKA (reference sequence). CDR3 length: 14 amino acids. V lost 1 base and J 1 base, leaving 7 bases between the germline ends. The part of the CDR3 DNA that was read is TGCAGTGCTAGAGGGCGGGGGAACACCGGGGAG. It translates to CSARGRGNTGE. The whole CDR3 protein reads CSARGRGNTGELFF.

CDR3 DNA, as far as it was read: TGTGCCTGGAGTGTCGGACAGGGAGGAAACACC. Its protein product is CAWSVGQGGNT. Given in full, the CDR3 is CAWSVGQGGNTIYF. The genes are TRBV30 and TRBJ1-3, with 8 bases fitting TRBD1. The read gets to within 3 residues of the CDR3 end, and the germline J gene fills in the rest. The CDR3 extends over 14 amino acids. With V trimmed by 0 bases and J by 4 bases, 2 bases remained unmatched. From germline, CDR1 is GTSNPN and CDR2 SVGIG (reference sequence).

Comment on this clone: Read coverage stops 3 residues before the CDR3 terminus; the germline J gene supplies the remainder. V gene TRBV2 combines with J gene TRBJ1-4; TRBD1 matches 7 bases. V trimming: 4 bases; J trimming: 0 bases; junction bases outside the gene matches: 2. Germline V CDR1 and CDR2: SNHLY, FYNNEI. The CDR3 has 15 residues. The covered CDR3 bases are TGTGCCAGCAGTGGGGACAGCTCAACTAATGAAAAA. It encodes CASSGDSSTNEK. The whole CDR3 sequence reads CASSGDSSTNEKLFF.

Comments on this clone: The CDR3 end is not reached by the read, which stops 3 residues before it; the germline J gene fills it in. The rearrangement links TRBV7-3 to TRBJ2-5, with TRBD1 as a possible D gene (5 bases). Trimming shortened V by 1 base and J by 4 bases, and 10 bases separated the two germline ends. CDR3 size: 14 residues. Germline assignment: CDR1 SGHTA and CDR2 FQGTGA. CDR3 amino acids: CASSLKAGRETQYF. The sequenced part of the CDR3 DNA is TGTGCCAGCAGCTTAAAGGCAGGGCGAGAGACC.

Turning to this clone: The CDR3 goes on 3 residues after the read ends, and that part is filled in from the germline J gene. The chain has TRBV7-3 and TRBJ2-1; weak D call: TRBD1 (5 bases). Germline loops: CDR1 SGHTA, CDR2 FQGTGA. The V end lost 5 bases, the J end lost 8 bases, and 19 bases lay between the germline ends. This CDR3 has 15 residues. CDR3 DNA, as far as it was read: TGTGCCAGCAGCCCCAGGGTTTCCCATATGGATGAG. It specifies CASSPRVSHMDE. The whole CDR3 reads CASSPRVSHMDEQFF.

A note on this clone: The read ends 3 residues early relative to the CDR3; the germline J gene fills the gap. This chain uses TRBV18 with TRBJ1-2; tentatively, D is TRBD1 (6 bases). Trimming took off 0 bases at V and 0 bases at J, with 11 bases between the two ends. The CDR3 runs 16 residues. Germline V lookup: CDR1 KGHSH, CDR2 LQKENI. The sequenced CDR3 bases are TGTGCCAGCTCACCACCGGGCCGGACAGCTAACTATGGC. It is translated as CASSPPGRTANYG. The full CDR3 protein reads CASSPPGRTANYGYTF. The whole variable domain, filled in from reference TRBV18 and TRBJ1-2, reads NAGVMQNPRHLVRRRGQEARLRCSPMKGHSHVYWYRQLPEEGLKFMVYLQKENIIDESGMPKERFSAEFPKEGPSILRIQQVVRGDSAAYFCASSPPGRTANYGYTFGSGTRLTVV.

Notes on this clone: The read terminates 3 residues ahead of where the CDR3 ends, so the germline J gene completes it. The chain couples TRBV5-1 to TRBJ1-2, with 9 bases aligning to TRBD1. Germline V CDR1 and CDR2: SGHRS, YFSETQ. The V segment lost 0 bases and the J segment 6 bases; nucleotides outside the gene matches: 6. The CDR3 is 15 residues long. CDR3: CASSLVRTGVNGYTF. Partial CDR3 DNA: TGCGCCAGCAGCTTGGTGCGGACAGGGGTGAATGGC.

Comment on this clone: The CDR3 end falls 3 residues outside the read, so it is completed with the germline J gene. The V and J genes are TRBV5-1 and TRBJ1-6; 7 bases agree with TRBD1. Germline V gene sequence: CDR1 SGHRS, CDR2 YFSETQ. The ends lost 0 bases at V and 4 bases at J; junction bases unmatched: 1. The CDR3 has 15 residues. The CDR3 sequence: CASSLGDSYNSPLHF. The covered CDR3 bases are TGCGCCAGCAGCTTGGGGGACAGTTATAATTCACCC. Full variable domain (rest looked up from reference TRBV5-1 and TRBJ1-6): KAGVTQTPRYLIKTRGQQVTLSCSPISGHRSVSWYQQTPGQGLQFLFEYFSETQRNKGNFPGRFSGRQFSNSRSEMNVSTLELGDSALYLCASSLGDSYNSPLHFGNGTRLTVT.

On this clone itself: The read stops 3 residues short of the end of the CDR3; the missing end is completed from the germline J gene. The chain recombines TRBV12-3 or TRBV12-4 with TRBJ2-3; 8 nucleotides line up with TRBD2. The CDR3 sequence is 18 residues long. Unmatched junction bases numbered 11, after V lost 3 bases and J lost 0 bases. CDR3 region: CASSFTSGLISSTDTQYF. The CDR3 DNA, read in part, is TGTGCCAGCAGTTTCACTAGCGGACTGATCTCTAGCACAGATACG.

Regarding this clone: The missing CDR3 end, 3 residues past where the read stops, is filled in from the germline J gene. V and J are TRBV20-1 and TRBJ2-7; D is unclear. The CDR3 extends over 13 amino acids. Trimming removed 3 bases from V and 5 bases from J, with 14 bases in between. Germline V gene lookup returns CDR1 DFQATT and CDR2 SNEGSKA (reference sequence). CDR3 DNA, as far as it was read: TGCAGTGCTAGTTCCAGGTCTACCCACGAG. Encoded protein: CSASSRSTHE. The entire CDR3 protein reads CSASSRSTHEQYF.

Turning to this clone: The CDR3 end falls 3 residues outside the read, so it is completed with the germline J gene. V and J are TRBV6-2 or TRBV6-3 and TRBJ2-2, with 7 bases that match TRBD1. V dropped 6 bases and J dropped 0; count of bases not matched to a gene: 4. Germline loops: CDR1 MNHEY, CDR2 SVGEGT. The CDR3 length is 15 residues. CDR3 DNA (partial): TGTGCCAGCAGGAGGGACAGCTCGAACACCGGGGAG. It translates to CASRRDSSNTGE. The whole CDR3 region reads CASRRDSSNTGELFF.

Note on this clone: The read terminates 3 residues before the CDR3 end, so the remaining end is supplied by the germline J gene. The chain combines TRBV11-3 with TRBJ2-7; 10 bases are shared with TRBD1. CDR1 SGHNT and CDR2 YENEEA come from the germline V gene. The CDR3 loop spans 15 amino acids. Unmatched junction bases numbered 7, after V lost 5 bases and J lost 3 bases. Incomplete CDR3 DNA: TGTGCCAGCAGCCCGGGACAGGGGAATTTCTACGAG. Its translation is CASSPGQGNFYE. The complete CDR3 sequence is CASSPGQGNFYEQYF.